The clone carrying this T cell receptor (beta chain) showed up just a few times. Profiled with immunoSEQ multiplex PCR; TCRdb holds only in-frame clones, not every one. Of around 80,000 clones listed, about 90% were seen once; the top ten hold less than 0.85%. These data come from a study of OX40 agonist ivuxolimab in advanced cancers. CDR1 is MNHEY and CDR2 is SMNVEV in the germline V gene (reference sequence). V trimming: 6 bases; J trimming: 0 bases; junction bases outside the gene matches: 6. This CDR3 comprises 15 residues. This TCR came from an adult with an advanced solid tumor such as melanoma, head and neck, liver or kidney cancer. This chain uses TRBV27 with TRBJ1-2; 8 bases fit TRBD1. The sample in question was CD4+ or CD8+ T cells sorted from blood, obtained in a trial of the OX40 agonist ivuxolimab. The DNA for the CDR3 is TGTGCCAGCAGCCGTGGACAGGGCCCTAACTATGGCTACACCTTC. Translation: CASSRGQGPNYGYTF.